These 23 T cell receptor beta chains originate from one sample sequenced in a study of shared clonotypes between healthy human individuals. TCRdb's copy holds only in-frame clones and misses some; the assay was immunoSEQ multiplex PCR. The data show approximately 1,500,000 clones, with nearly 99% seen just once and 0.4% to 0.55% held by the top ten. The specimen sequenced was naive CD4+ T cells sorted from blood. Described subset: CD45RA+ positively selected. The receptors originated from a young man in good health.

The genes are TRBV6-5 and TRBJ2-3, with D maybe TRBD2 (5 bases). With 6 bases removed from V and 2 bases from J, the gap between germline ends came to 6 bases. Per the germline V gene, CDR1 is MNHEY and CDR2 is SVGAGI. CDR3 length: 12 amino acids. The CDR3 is CASRDFTDTQYF. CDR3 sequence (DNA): TGTGCCAGCAGGGACTTCACAGATACGCAGTATTTT.

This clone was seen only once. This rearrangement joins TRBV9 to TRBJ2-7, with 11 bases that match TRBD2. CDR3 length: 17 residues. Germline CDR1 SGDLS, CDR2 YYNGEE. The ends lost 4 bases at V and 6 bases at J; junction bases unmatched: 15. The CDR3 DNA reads TGTGCCAGCAGCCCATGGGGACTAGCGGAGTTGGCGAGCGAGCAGTACTTC. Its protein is CASSPWGLAELASEQYF. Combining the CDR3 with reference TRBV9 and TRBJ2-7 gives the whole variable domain DSGVTQTPKHLITATGQRVTLRCSPRSGDLSVYWYQQSLDQGLQFLIQYYNGEERAKGNILERFSAQQFPDLHSELNLSSLELGDSALYFCASSPWGLAELASEQYFGPGTRLTVT.

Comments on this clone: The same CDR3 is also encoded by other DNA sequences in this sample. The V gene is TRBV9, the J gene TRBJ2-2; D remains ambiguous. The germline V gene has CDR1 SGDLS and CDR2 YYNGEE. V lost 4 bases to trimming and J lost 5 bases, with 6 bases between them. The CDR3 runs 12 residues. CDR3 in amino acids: CASSPHTGELFF. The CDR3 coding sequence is TGTGCCAGCAGCCCGCATACCGGGGAGCTGTTTTTT.

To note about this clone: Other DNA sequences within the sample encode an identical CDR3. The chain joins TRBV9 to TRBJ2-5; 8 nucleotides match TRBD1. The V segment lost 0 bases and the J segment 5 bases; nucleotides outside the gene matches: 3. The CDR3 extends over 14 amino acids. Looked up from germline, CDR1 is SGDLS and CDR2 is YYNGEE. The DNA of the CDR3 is TGTGCCAGCAGCGTAGGGGCAGGGGGCGAGACCCAGTACTTC. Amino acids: CASSVGAGGETQYF.

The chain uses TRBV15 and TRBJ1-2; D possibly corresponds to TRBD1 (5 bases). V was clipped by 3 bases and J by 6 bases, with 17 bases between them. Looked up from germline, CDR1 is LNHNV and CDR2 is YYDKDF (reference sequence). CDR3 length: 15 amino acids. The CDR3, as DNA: TGTGCCACCAGCAGGGGGGACCTTATAATTGATGGCTACACCTTC. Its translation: CATSRGDLIIDGYTF.

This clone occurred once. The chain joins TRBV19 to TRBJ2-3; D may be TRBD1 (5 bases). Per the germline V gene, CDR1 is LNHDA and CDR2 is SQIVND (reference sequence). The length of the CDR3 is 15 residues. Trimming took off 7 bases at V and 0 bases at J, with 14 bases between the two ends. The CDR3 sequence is CASTPQTASTDTQYF. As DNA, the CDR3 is TGTGCCAGTACCCCCCAGACAGCTAGCACAGATACGCAGTATTTT.

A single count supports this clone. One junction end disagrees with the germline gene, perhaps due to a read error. CDR3: CTISEKDRGTMIRQFF. The CDR3 region has the DNA TGTACCATCAGTGAGAAGGACAGGGGTACAATGATTCGGCAGTTCTTC. The chain employs TRBV10-3 and TRBJ2-1, with TRBD1 matching over 9 bases. Looked up from germline, CDR1 is ENHRY and CDR2 is SYGVKD. This CDR3 region has 16 residues.

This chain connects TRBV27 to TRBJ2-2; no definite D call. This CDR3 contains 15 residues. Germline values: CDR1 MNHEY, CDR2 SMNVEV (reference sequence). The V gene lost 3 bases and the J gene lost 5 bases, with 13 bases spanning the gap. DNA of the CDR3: TGTGCCAGCAGTTTGGATCCCCTCGGGACCGGGGAGCTGTTTTTT. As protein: CASSLDPLGTGELFF.

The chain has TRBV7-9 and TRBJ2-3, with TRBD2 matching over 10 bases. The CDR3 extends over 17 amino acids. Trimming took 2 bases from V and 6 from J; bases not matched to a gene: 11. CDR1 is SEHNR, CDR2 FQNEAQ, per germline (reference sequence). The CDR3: CASSLLLAGEFGDTQYF. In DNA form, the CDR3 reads TGTGCCAGCAGCTTACTTCTAGCGGGAGAGTTTGGGGATACGCAGTATTTT.

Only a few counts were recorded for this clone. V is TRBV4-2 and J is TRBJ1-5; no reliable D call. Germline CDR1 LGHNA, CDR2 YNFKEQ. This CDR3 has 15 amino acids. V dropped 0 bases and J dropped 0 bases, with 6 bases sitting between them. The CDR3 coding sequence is TGTGCCAGCAGCCAAGACGCCCTTAGCAATCAGCCCCAGCATTTT. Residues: CASSQDALSNQPQHF.

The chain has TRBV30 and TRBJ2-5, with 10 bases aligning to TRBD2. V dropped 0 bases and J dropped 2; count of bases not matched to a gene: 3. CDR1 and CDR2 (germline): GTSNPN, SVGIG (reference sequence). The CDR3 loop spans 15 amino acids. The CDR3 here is CAWSVAGGLQETQYF. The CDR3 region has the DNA TGTGCCTGGAGTGTAGCGGGAGGGCTTCAAGAGACCCAGTACTTC.

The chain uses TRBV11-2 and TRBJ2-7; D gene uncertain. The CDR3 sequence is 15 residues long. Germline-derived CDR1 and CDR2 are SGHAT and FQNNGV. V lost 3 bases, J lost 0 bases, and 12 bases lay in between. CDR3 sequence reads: CASSFRARSSYEQYF. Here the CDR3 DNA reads TGTGCCAGCAGCTTCCGTGCGAGGAGCTCCTACGAGCAGTACTTC.

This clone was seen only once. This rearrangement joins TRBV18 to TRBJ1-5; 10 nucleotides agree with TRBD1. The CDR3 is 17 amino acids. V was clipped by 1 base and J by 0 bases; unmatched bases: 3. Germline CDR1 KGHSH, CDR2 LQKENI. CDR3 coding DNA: TGTGCCAGCTCACCACTGGGACAGGGGCCTAGCAATCAGCCCCAGCATTTT. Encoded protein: CASSPLGQGPSNQPQHF.

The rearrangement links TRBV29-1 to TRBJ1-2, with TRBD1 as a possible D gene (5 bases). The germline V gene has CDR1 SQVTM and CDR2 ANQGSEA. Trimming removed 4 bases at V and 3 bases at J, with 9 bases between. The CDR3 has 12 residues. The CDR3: CSVGVGDYGYTF. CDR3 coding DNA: TGCAGCGTTGGTGTGGGGGACTATGGCTACACCTTC.

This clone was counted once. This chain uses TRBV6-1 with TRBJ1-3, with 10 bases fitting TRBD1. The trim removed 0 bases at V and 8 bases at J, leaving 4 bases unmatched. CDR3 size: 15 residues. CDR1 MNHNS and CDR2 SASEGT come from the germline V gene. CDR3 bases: TGTGCCAGCAGTGAAGCCGGACAGGGGGTACACACCATATATTTT. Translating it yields CASSEAGQGVHTIYF.

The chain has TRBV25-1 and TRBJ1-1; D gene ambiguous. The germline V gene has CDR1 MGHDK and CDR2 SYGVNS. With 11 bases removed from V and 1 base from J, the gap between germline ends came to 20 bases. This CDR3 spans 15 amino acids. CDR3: CAGEEAATANTEAFF. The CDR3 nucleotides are TGTGCCGGGGAGGAGGCGGCAACCGCGAACACTGAAGCTTTCTTT.

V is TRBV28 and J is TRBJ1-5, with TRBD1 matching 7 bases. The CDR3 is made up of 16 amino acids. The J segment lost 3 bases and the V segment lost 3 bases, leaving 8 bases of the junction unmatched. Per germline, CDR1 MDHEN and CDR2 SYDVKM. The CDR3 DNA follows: TGTGCCAGCAGTTTCATTACAGGGGTAGACAATCAGCCCCAGCATTTT. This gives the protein CASSFITGVDNQPQHF.

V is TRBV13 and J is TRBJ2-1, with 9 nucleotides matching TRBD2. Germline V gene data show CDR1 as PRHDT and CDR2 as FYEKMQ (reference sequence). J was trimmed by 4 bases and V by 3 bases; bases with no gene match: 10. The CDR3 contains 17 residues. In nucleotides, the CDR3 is TGTGCCAGCAGCTTTACGGCGGGAGGGCCTTTTTACAATGAGCAGTTCTTC. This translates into CASSFTAGGPFYNEQFF.

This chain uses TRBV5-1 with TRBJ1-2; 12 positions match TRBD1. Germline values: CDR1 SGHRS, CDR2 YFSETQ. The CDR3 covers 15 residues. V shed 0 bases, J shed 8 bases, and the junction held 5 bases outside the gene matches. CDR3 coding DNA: TGCGCCAGCAGCTTGGCCGGGACAGGGGGCGTAGGCTACACCTTC. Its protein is CASSLAGTGGVGYTF.

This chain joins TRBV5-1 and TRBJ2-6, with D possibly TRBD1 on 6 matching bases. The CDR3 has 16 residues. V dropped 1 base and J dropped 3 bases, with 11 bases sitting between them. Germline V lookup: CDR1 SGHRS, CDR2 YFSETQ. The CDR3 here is CASSLKRGGGANVLTF. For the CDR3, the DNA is TGCGCCAGCAGCTTGAAACGAGGGGGTGGGGCCAACGTCCTGACTTTC.

The CDR3 bases are TGTGCCAGCAGTTTAGGGACTAGGTACAATGAGCAGTTCTTC. Protein sequence: CASSLGTRYNEQFF. The chain combines TRBV28 with TRBJ2-1, with 8 bases fitting TRBD2. The V and J ends lost 2 bases and 4 bases, in that order; junction bases with no gene match: 1. CDR3 size: 14 residues. Germline loops: CDR1 MDHEN, CDR2 SYDVKM. The complete variable domain, with remaining parts taken from reference TRBV28 and TRBJ2-1, reads DVKVTQSSRYLVKRTGEKVFLECVQDMDHENMFWYRQDPGLGLRLIYFSYDVKMKEKGDIPEGYSVSREKKERFSLILESASTNQTSMYLCASSLGTRYNEQFFGPGTRLTVL.

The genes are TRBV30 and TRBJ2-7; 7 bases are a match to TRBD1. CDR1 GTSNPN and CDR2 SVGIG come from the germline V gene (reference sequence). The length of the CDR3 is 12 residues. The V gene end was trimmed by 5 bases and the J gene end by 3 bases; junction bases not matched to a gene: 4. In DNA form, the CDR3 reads TGTGCCTGGGGACAGGTGAACTACGAGCAGTACTTC. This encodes CAWGQVNYEQYF.

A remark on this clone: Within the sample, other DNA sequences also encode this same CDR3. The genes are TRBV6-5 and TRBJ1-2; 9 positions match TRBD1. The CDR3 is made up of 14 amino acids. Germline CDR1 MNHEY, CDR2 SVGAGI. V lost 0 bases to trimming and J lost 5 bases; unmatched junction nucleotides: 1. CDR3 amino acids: CASSYSDRGYGYTF. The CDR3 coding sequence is TGTGCCAGCAGTTACTCTGACAGGGGGTATGGCTACACCTTC.